This T cell receptor beta chain was recovered during a study of shared clonotypes between healthy human individuals (TCRdb year 2020). For the study in its entirety: Two women and a few men aged 18 to 49 years were included in the cohort. Libraries were prepared and TCR repertoires were sequenced by different laboratories using diverse techniques, in order to increase sequencing depth and limit assay-specific biases. For each donor, CD4 naive and CD4 memory were each run on three plates, CD8 naive on two plates, and CD8 memory on one plate. To estimate repertoire size and how much clonotypes are shared between individuals, the study performed deep sequencing of blood TCR repertoires from a handful of healthy adults. Leukapheresis yielded between about 0.9 and 10 billion PBMCs per donor.

Remarks on this clone: This receptor's antigen is unknown. No base quality information exists; no much larger clone differs at one position.

The paper as a whole reports these results and caveats: Sharing across several donors was observed for roughly 5.4% of naive CD4, under 4% of naive CD8, over 2% of memory CD4, and about 0.38% of memory CD8 clonotypes. Even with the large sequencing depth, rarefaction of the sorted-subset datasets indicated that sequencing was incomplete. Because the study included only a small number of donors, the genetic and exposure-history diversity represented was limited. Estimated clonotype richness was generally larger for naive than for memory subsets. Sampling was limited to blood, and TCR repertoires in tissue likely differ from TCR repertoires in blood. Higher generation probabilities were observed for clonotypes shared by all four sorted-subset donors than for non-shared clonotypes. Pairwise subsampling indicated that sequencing depth was expected to affect the degree of clonotype sharing among donors.

Using the deep immunoSEQ assay, multiplex PCR amplified TCR CDR3 regions from genomic DNA. For each cell subset, the extracted genomic DNA was distributed evenly across all wells of several immunoSEQ 96-well plates, and each plate served as one replicate. Each replicate PCR for sorted subsets received about 180 ng genomic DNA, equal to about 30,000 T cell genomes. Purified libraries were measured with a Qubit 3.0 fluorometer, size-checked on a Bioanalyzer 2100, and measured again with the KAPA Library Quantification kit. Every immunoSEQ 96-well plate was sequenced on a dedicated single-read 150-cycle Illumina NextSeq 550 flow cell. The authors processed their data as follows. Because only junctional sequences without quality scores were contained in the immunoSEQ output, filtering matching that applied to full-length reads could not be performed. To assign V/J genes and CDR3, sequences were annotated using PyIR, a Python wrapper for IgBLAST v1.9, with IMGT germline references. Any read was removed if the V/J assignment was weak (E-value above 1e-6), the CDR3 was missing, or the read contained stop codons, out-of-frame junctions, or ambiguous translated residues. V3J clonotypes were defined as sequences sharing an identical inferred V gene, J gene, and CDR3 amino acid sequence. To compute the percentage overlap between repertoires, the number of shared unique clonotypes was divided by the size of the smaller repertoire. RTK rarefaction, the Chao1 estimator, and Recon v2.1 estimates of unobserved clonotypes were used to assess repertoire richness. OLGA was used to compute generation probabilities for all TCRbeta clonotypes that the gDNA method yielded from a handful of donors. In its TCRdb copy, this immuneACCESS table keeps in-frame sequences only and misses some clones. Where compared with another copy, unresolved V genes explain less than half of these, and the others have no known cause. V and J calls plus clone size are reproduced from that table; the DNA served to infer D and trimming. Within this sample are approximately 2.5 million clones, with roughly 93% of them counted one time only. The top ten hold more than 0.35% of the sample.

The donors were healthy, HIV-negative adults who had no recently reported acute infections or vaccinations. Every donor was a Caucasian adult residing in Nashville, Tennessee, USA. CD4+ T cells were enriched through magnetic negative selection, after which naive cells were positively selected on CD45RA and the remaining negative fraction served as the memory subset. Blood was obtained by leukapheresis, after which PBMCs were separated by Ficoll-Histopaque density gradient centrifugation and cryopreserved in liquid nitrogen vapor phase. Purity and quantity of every magnetically sorted T cell population were checked by analytical flow cytometry. Each sorted fraction had its genomic DNA isolated and then quantified by UV absorbance on a Nanodrop 2000c. The germline V gene (reference sequence) yields MNHEY for CDR1 and SMNVEV for CDR2. Inclusive of the bounding cysteine and phenylalanine, the CDR3 is 13 residues long. Of the read, only the CDR3 DNA is kept; its 39 bases are in frame from base 1. The V and J ends are trimmed by 3 bases and 0 bases, leaving 6 bases between them.

Sequencing used naive CD4+ T cells from PBMCs. The sample's cell subset or site label, decoded: CD45RA+ positively selected. The chain is assembled from TRBV27 and TRBJ2-7, with the identity of the D gene unclear. This clonotype originated in a young man in good health. Some clones in this sample may be carry-over from other donors' samples. The nucleotides read TGTGCCAGCAGTTTCCTGCTCTCCTACGAGCAGTACTTC. Translated, this is CASSFLLSYEQYF.